This T cell receptor (beta chain) comes out of a study of preoperative IRX-2 immunotherapy in early breast cancer. Clones were sequenced by immunoSEQ multiplex PCR, and TCRdb holds only the in-frame ones, with some missing. The sample yields roughly 57,000 clones, roughly 95% seen once. The sample's treatment: preoperative locoregional IRX-2 cytokine immunotherapy. Samples came from a phase Ib trial of preoperative locoregional IRX-2 cytokine immunotherapy. The CDR3 sequence is 14 residues long. Germline trimming cut 5 bases from V and 4 bases from J; bases unmatched to any gene: 6. The V gene's germline CDR1 is SGHVS and CDR2 FNYEAQ.

The source is a human donor with breast cancer. This specimen was acquired from a patient treated with IRX-2 immunotherapy. V and J are TRBV7-6 and TRBJ2-7; 9 nucleotides align to TRBD1. The CDR3 DNA is TGTGCCAGCAGCCAGACAGGGGGGGGGTACGAGCAGTACTTC. Its protein is CASSQTGGGYEQYF.